This TCR beta chain was obtained from a study of blood T cell repertoires in COVID-19. Study as a whole: Donors in the United States, Italy and Spain gave samples during acute or convalescent COVID-19.

Repertoires were generated with immunoSEQ multiplex PCR, while TCRdb's copy carries only in-frame clones and drops some. Among under 55,000 clones, approximately 80% were seen once, and the ten largest hold about 14%. V lost 3 bases and J 0 bases, leaving 12 bases between the germline ends. Germline CDR1 reads MGHDK; CDR2 reads SYGVNS. This CDR3 is 16 amino acids long. This receptor was identified in a human donor in a cohort sampled during active COVID-19. Sample: peripheral blood. The chain couples TRBV25-1 to TRBJ2-1; D might be TRBD1 (5 bases). The CDR3 DNA is TGTGCCAGCAGTGAGGGGTCCGACAGCTCCTACAATGAGCAGTTCTTC. This gives the protein CASSEGSDSSYNEQFF.